These 30 T cell receptor beta chains were sequenced from one sample in a study of T cell clonality in common variable immunodeficiency. Profiling relied on immunoSEQ multiplex PCR, and the TCRdb table lists in-frame clones only, not all of them. The repertoire shows about 64,000 clones, none seen only once; the top ten take 1.7%. Input material: peripheral blood mononuclear cells. All receptors come from a person aged 18 to 75 in good health.

This clone was detected many times. The read finishes 3 residues shy of the CDR3 end, and the germline J gene is used to complete it. This chain connects TRBV14 to TRBJ1-6; 8 bases are a match to TRBD1. V was pared by 5 bases and J by 9 bases, with 12 bases of the junction left unmatched. The CDR3 is 16 amino acids. Germline CDR1 reads SGHDN; CDR2 reads FVKESK. CDR3 in amino acids: CASSYWTGRGSSPLHF. The CDR3 bases that were read are TGTGCCAGCAGCTATTGGACAGGGAGGGGGAGTTCACCC.

This clone occurred many times. Read coverage stops 3 residues before the CDR3 terminus; the germline J gene supplies the remainder. The chain recombines TRBV18 with TRBJ2-7; a weak D match, TRBD2 (5 bases). This CDR3 region has 13 residues. The germline V gene encodes CDR1 KGHSH and CDR2 LQKENI. The V gene lost 3 bases and the J gene lost 1 base, with 7 bases spanning the gap. CDR3 in amino acids: CASSPSGSYEQYF. CDR3 bases read: TGTGCCAGCTCACCGAGCGGTTCCTACGAG.

In its sample, this clone was seen many times. The read ends 3 residues early relative to the CDR3; the germline J gene fills the gap. The gene calls are TRBV2 and TRBJ2-2; 11 bases agree with TRBD2. Losses at the gene ends were 3 bases for V and 4 bases for J; bases not matched to a gene: 7. This CDR3 region has 17 residues. Germline V gene data show CDR1 as SNHLY and CDR2 as FYNNEI. CDR3 bases read: TGTGCCAGCAGTGAGGTAGCGGGGGGGCCGGTCACCGGGGAG. Translation gives CASSEVAGGPVTGE. The full-length CDR3 reads as CASSEVAGGPVTGELFF.

This clone was seen ten or more times. The CDR3 end falls 3 residues outside the read, so it is completed with the germline J gene. V is TRBV30 and J is TRBJ1-2; D is perhaps TRBD1 (6 bases). CDR1 and CDR2 (germline): GTSNPN, SVGIG (reference sequence). CDR3 length: 17 residues. This CDR3 is CAWSALPLRRDTAAYTF. The covered CDR3 bases are TGTGCCTGGAGTGCTCTTCCCCTTCGAAGGGACACGGCGGCC.

In its sample, this clone was seen many times. The CDR3 bases that were read are TGCAGTGCACAATTTCTTGGGCGGGACAATGAG. Translation gives CSAQFLGRDNE. Given in full, the CDR3 is CSAQFLGRDNEQFF. The rearrangement joins TRBV20-1 to TRBJ2-1; tentative D call: TRBD2 (5 bases). The read comes to an end 3 residues before the CDR3 does, leaving the germline J gene to fill in the end. The CDR3 has 14 residues. V lost 6 bases and J lost 5, with 17 bases in between. Germline-derived CDR1 and CDR2 are DFQATT and SNEGSKA (reference sequence).

Details on this clone: The missing CDR3 end, 3 residues past where the read stops, is filled in from the germline J gene. This chain uses TRBV5-1 with TRBJ2-3; 7 bases line up with TRBD2. V lost 2 bases, J lost 0 bases, and 6 bases stayed unmatched. The CDR3 has 16 amino acids. Germline CDR1 reads SGHRS; CDR2 reads YFSETQ. The CDR3 loop reads CASSFGSSGSTDTQYF. CDR3 DNA (partial): TGCGCCAGCAGCTTCGGCTCTAGCGGCAGCACAGATACG.

This clone was found many times. The CDR3 end is not reached by the read, which stops 3 residues before it; the germline J gene fills it in. The chain is built from TRBV2 and TRBJ1-5, with D possibly matching TRBD1 (5 bases). Trimming stripped 5 bases from V and 2 bases from J, with 13 bases between. Germline CDR1 SNHLY, CDR2 FYNNEI. The CDR3 is 15 amino acids. The DNA read from the CDR3 is TGTGCCAGCAGTTTCCAGGGTACCGGCAATCAGCCC. This translates into CASSFQGTGNQP. The whole CDR3 sequence reads CASSFQGTGNQPQHF. Using reference TRBV2 and TRBJ1-5 for the parts outside the CDR3, the full variable domain is EPEVTQTPSHQVTQMGQEVILRCVPISNHLYFYWYRQILGQKVEFLVSFYNNEISEKSEIFDDQFSVERPDGSNFTLKIRSTKLEDSAMYFCASSFQGTGNQPQHFGDGTRLSIL.

This clone occurred many times. The DNA ends 3 residues before the CDR3 does, and the rest of the CDR3 is filled in from the germline J gene. The gene calls are TRBV20-1 and TRBJ2-3; the D gene is possibly TRBD2 (5 bases). Germline V gene data show CDR1 as DFQATT and CDR2 as SNEGSKA (reference sequence). With 5 bases removed from V and 0 bases from J, the gap between germline ends came to 15 bases. CDR3 length: 15 residues. The sequenced CDR3 bases are TGCAGTGCTGAAGACCGGGGAACTAGCACAGATACG. This encodes CSAEDRGTSTDT. The full-length CDR3 reads as CSAEDRGTSTDTQYF.

This clone has a count of ten or more. The read gets to within 3 residues of the CDR3 end, and the germline J gene fills in the rest. The V call is TRBV7-8, the J call TRBJ1-3, with unresolved D. The germline V and J ends were trimmed by 1 base and 1 base, with 17 bases remaining between them. This CDR3 has 18 amino acids. Germline V CDR1 and CDR2: SGHVS, FQNEAQ. The CDR3 loop is CASSLGAFGFLSGNTIYF. CDR3 DNA (partial): TGTGCCAGCAGCTTAGGGGCATTCGGTTTTCTATCTGGAAACACC. The full variable domain, completed using reference TRBV7-8 and TRBJ1-3, is GAGVSQSPRYKVAKRGQDVALRCDPISGHVSLFWYQQALGQGPEFLTYFQNEAQLDKSGLPSDRFFAERPEGSVSTLKIQRTQQEDSAVYLCASSLGAFGFLSGNTIYFGEGSWLTVV.

This clone was recorded at least ten times. The sequenced fragment ends 3 residues before the CDR3 boundary, so the rest is inferred from the germline J gene. This chain joins TRBV4-1 and TRBJ2-1, with a possible D match to TRBD2 (6 bases). V was shortened by 5 bases and J by 0 bases, with 14 bases between the two germline ends. The CDR3 covers 16 residues. Germline values: CDR1 MGHRA, CDR2 YSYEKL. The CDR3 loop reads CASSARGVSSYNEQFF. The CDR3 bases that were read are TGCGCCAGCAGCGCCCGCGGGGTTAGCTCCTACAATGAG.

This clone was seen at least ten times. The read gets to within 3 residues of the CDR3 end, and the germline J gene fills in the rest. V usage is TRBV24-1 and J usage is TRBJ2-2, with 7 bases that match TRBD1. V trimming: 4 bases; J trimming: 1 base; junction bases outside the gene matches: 5. Germline V lookup: CDR1 KGHDR, CDR2 SFDVKD. The CDR3 spans 16 residues. This chain's CDR3 is CATSEPRQGNTGELFF. Partial CDR3 DNA: TGTGCCACCAGTGAACCACGACAGGGGAACACCGGGGAG.

This clone showed up many times. The CDR3 end lies 3 residues beyond the end of the read and is filled in from the germline J gene. The V call is TRBV20-1, the J call TRBJ2-1, with 9 bases that match TRBD2. Germline CDR1 DFQATT, CDR2 SNEGSKA (reference sequence). V lost 5 bases and J lost 7; bases outside the gene matches: 6. There are 13 residues in the CDR3. The CDR3 region is CSARASGKNEQFF. Partial CDR3 DNA: TGCAGTGCTCGGGCTAGCGGGAAGAATGAG.

Many counts were recorded for this clone. The read terminates 3 residues ahead of where the CDR3 ends, so the germline J gene completes it. The V and J genes are TRBV14 and TRBJ2-1, with 9 bases fitting TRBD1. Germline V gene data show CDR1 as SGHDN and CDR2 as FVKESK. The junction had 6 bases not matched to a gene; V was cut back by 4 bases and J by 8 bases. This CDR3 contains 14 residues. The CDR3 DNA, read in part, is TGTGCCAGCAGCCTTGGGGACAGGGCTCATGAG. This encodes CASSLGDRAHE. The entire CDR3 sequence reads CASSLGDRAHEQFF.

This clone was found many times. CDR3 DNA, as far as it was read: TGTGCCAGCAGTAGTCTCGGGACAGTAGGC. Protein: CASSSLGTVG. The CDR3 in its entirety is CASSSLGTVGYTF. This sequence joins TRBV6-2 or TRBV6-3 and TRBJ1-2; 7 bases fit TRBD1. The CDR3 is cut off 3 residues early in the read; its end comes from the germline J gene. Germline CDR1 is MNHEY and CDR2 is SVGEGT. CDR3 length equals 13 residues.

This clone was counted at least ten times. The CDR3 end lies 3 residues beyond the end of the read and is filled in from the germline J gene. This chain links TRBV18 with TRBJ1-4; 11 bases line up with TRBD1. The germline gives CDR1 KGHSH, CDR2 LQKENI. V trimming: 4 bases; J trimming: 5 bases; junction bases outside the gene matches: 3. The CDR3 extends over 15 amino acids. CDR3 residues: CASSLGQGANEKLFF. CDR3 bases read: TGTGCCAGCTCACTAGGACAGGGGGCAAATGAAAAA.

This clone was seen many times. The CDR3 is cut off 3 residues early in the read; its end comes from the germline J gene. The chain recombines TRBV7-9 with TRBJ2-1, with TRBD2 as a possible D gene (6 bases). Germline values: CDR1 SEHNR, CDR2 FQNEAQ (reference sequence). V lost 6 bases and J lost 7, with 16 bases in between. CDR3 length: 14 residues. The part of the CDR3 DNA that was read is TGTGCCAGCAGAATAGGCGGGGTTAATAATGAG. This gives the protein CASRIGGVNNE. The entire CDR3 protein reads CASRIGGVNNEQFF. Using reference TRBV7-9 and TRBJ2-1 for the parts outside the CDR3, the full variable domain is DTGVSQNPRHKITKRGQNVTFRCDPISEHNRLYWYRQTLGQGPEFLTYFQNEAQLEKSRLLSDRFSAERPKGSFSTLEIQRTEQGDSAMYLCASRIGGVNNEQFFGPGTRLTVL.

This clone was seen many times. The read stops 3 residues short of the end of the CDR3; the missing end is completed from the germline J gene. The chain is built from TRBV7-9 and TRBJ2-1; 9 nucleotides agree with TRBD2. Per germline, CDR1 SEHNR and CDR2 FQNEAQ (reference sequence). V lost 1 base to trimming and J lost 9 bases; unmatched junction nucleotides: 7. The CDR3 sequence is 15 residues long. CDR3 sequence: CASSLDITSGFEQFF. The CDR3 DNA, read in part, is TGTGCCAGCAGCTTAGATATTACTAGCGGGTTTGAG. Full variable domain (remainder filled in from reference TRBV7-9 and TRBJ2-1): DTGVSQNPRHKITKRGQNVTFRCDPISEHNRLYWYRQTLGQGPEFLTYFQNEAQLEKSRLLSDRFSAERPKGSFSTLEIQRTEQGDSAMYLCASSLDITSGFEQFFGPGTRLTVL.

This clone was seen at least ten times. The read is 3 residues too short to cover the CDR3 end, so that end is filled in from the germline J gene. The J gene is TRBJ1-2, the V gene TRBV30; the D gene is possibly TRBD1 (5 bases). Germline CDR1 reads GTSNPN; CDR2 reads SVGIG (reference sequence). V gave up 5 bases and J gave up 3 bases, with 13 bases separating them. CDR3 length equals 13 residues. CDR3 loop: CAWVQSRDYGYTF. Incomplete CDR3 DNA: TGTGCCTGGGTCCAGAGCAGGGACTATGGC.

This clone appeared many times. The read gets to within 3 residues of the CDR3 end, and the germline J gene fills in the rest. The chain couples TRBV5-4 to TRBJ1-2; the D gene is possibly TRBD1 (5 bases). CDR1 and CDR2 (germline): SGHNT, YYREEE (reference sequence). Trimming removed 4 bases from V and 5 bases from J, with 18 bases in between. This CDR3 has 15 residues. CDR3 residues: CASSPRTTPTYGYTF. Incomplete CDR3 DNA: TGTGCCAGCAGCCCTCGGACAACCCCGACATATGGC.

This clone was found many times. The CDR3 end lies 3 residues beyond the end of the read and is filled in from the germline J gene. The genes are TRBV12-3 or TRBV12-4 and TRBJ2-7; 8 bases map to TRBD1. The CDR3 covers 12 residues. J gave up 5 bases and V 5 bases, and 2 bases lay outside the gene matches. This CDR3 reads CASSLTGDEQYF. The DNA read from the CDR3 is TGTGCCAGCAGTCTGACAGGGGACGAG.

This clone was seen many times. With the read ending 3 residues before the CDR3 end, the germline J gene is used to fill in that end. This rearrangement joins TRBV20-1 to TRBJ1-2, with 7 positions matching TRBD1. The V gene's germline CDR1 is DFQATT and CDR2 SNEGSKA (reference sequence). The CDR3 is 16 residues long. The J segment lost 2 bases and the V segment lost 5 bases, leaving 14 bases of the junction unmatched. The CDR3 bases that were read are TGCAGTGCTCAGAACTTAGGACGGACAGGAAACTATGGC. Translating it yields CSAQNLGRTGNYG. The CDR3 in its entirety is CSAQNLGRTGNYGYTF.

This clone was picked up many times. The read terminates 3 residues before the CDR3 end, so the remaining end is supplied by the germline J gene. The chain joins TRBV5-1 to TRBJ1-2; 10 bases fit TRBD1. Germline assignment: CDR1 SGHRS and CDR2 YFSETQ. This CDR3 has 15 amino acids. The ends lost 4 bases at V and 5 bases at J; junction bases unmatched: 8. The sequenced CDR3 bases are TGCGCCAGCAGCCCTGGCGGGGACAGGGGTTATGGC. This sequence encodes CASSPGGDRGYG. The entire CDR3 reads CASSPGGDRGYGYTF.

This clone was counted at least ten times. Coverage ceases 3 residues before the CDR3 finishes, and the germline J gene fills in the end. The chain employs TRBV29-1 and TRBJ1-1; D is perhaps TRBD1 (6 bases). CDR3 size: 14 residues. The germline V gene has CDR1 SQVTM and CDR2 ANQGSEA. Trimming stripped 6 bases from V and 3 bases from J, with 17 bases between. CDR3 residues: CSVTAGRGYTEAFF. Partial CDR3 DNA: TGCAGCGTCACCGCGGGCAGGGGATACACTGAA.

This clone was observed a handful of times. Read sequence stops 3 residues before the CDR3 end, and the germline J gene provides the missing end. This rearrangement joins TRBV25-1 to TRBJ1-2; D call uncertain. The CDR3 contains 14 residues. Germline-derived CDR1 and CDR2 are MGHDK and SYGVNS. V lost 6 bases and J lost 0, with 11 bases in between. The CDR3 sequence: CASSEAGTNYGYTF. The sequenced part of the CDR3 DNA is TGTGCCAGCAGCGAAGCGGGGACTAACTATGGC.

Turning to this clone: Read data end 3 residues before the CDR3 end; the end is taken from the germline J gene. The chain has TRBV18 and TRBJ1-6, with TRBD1 identical over 8 bases. CDR3 length equals 15 residues. CDR1 KGHSH and CDR2 LQKENI come from the germline V gene. J lost 8 bases, V lost 3 bases, and 6 bases had no gene match. CDR3 region: CASSPDRGGDSPLHF. The sequenced part of the CDR3 DNA is TGTGCCAGCTCACCTGACAGGGGAGGGGATTCACCC.

Ten or more counts support this clone. The sequence runs out 3 residues before the end of the CDR3; the remainder is reconstructed from the germline J gene. The chain recombines TRBV5-1 with TRBJ2-4; TRBD1 matches 7 bases. V lost 0 bases to trimming and J lost 3 bases; unmatched junction nucleotides: 9. Germline V CDR1 and CDR2: SGHRS, YFSETQ. CDR3 length: 17 residues. The CDR3 reads CASSLGARGPNKNIQYF. Incomplete CDR3 DNA: TGCGCCAGCAGCTTGGGGGCGAGGGGGCCGAACAAAAACATT.

This clone was seen ten or more times. Read sequence stops 3 residues before the CDR3 end, and the germline J gene provides the missing end. V gene TRBV23-1 combines with J gene TRBJ1-2; D call uncertain. TRBV23-1 is marked as an open reading frame, function uncertain. V was shortened by 2 bases and J by 7 bases, with 26 bases between the two germline ends. The CDR3 runs to 18 residues. The CDR3 region is CASSQVFPAVQQFFGYTF. The sequenced CDR3 bases are TGCGCCAGCAGTCAAGTTTTTCCGGCGGTCCAACAATTCTTTGGC.

This clone was counted ten times or more. With the read ending 3 residues before the CDR3 end, the germline J gene is used to fill in that end. The chain carries TRBV18 and TRBJ2-7; 7 bases are a match to TRBD1. From germline, CDR1 is KGHSH and CDR2 LQKENI. With V trimmed by 1 base and J by 3 bases, 6 bases remained unmatched. This CDR3 spans 15 amino acids. The part of the CDR3 DNA that was read is TGTGCCAGCTCACCACGCCAGACAGGGAACTACGAG. Protein: CASSPRQTGNYE. The whole CDR3 sequence is CASSPRQTGNYEQYF.

The table lists this clone with many counts. The CDR3 is cut off 3 residues early in the read; its end comes from the germline J gene. The rearrangement uses TRBV12-5 and TRBJ2-3; tentative D call: TRBD2 (6 bases). Trimming cost V 1 base and J 4 bases, with 21 bases left between them. CDR3 length: 18 amino acids. CDR1 and CDR2 from the germline V gene are LGHNT and FRNRAP. The CDR3 is CASGLGPRGSGPPDTQYF. The CDR3 bases that were read are TGTGCTAGTGGTTTGGGCCCCCGGGGTAGCGGACCCCCAGATACG.

This clone appeared many times. Read coverage stops 3 residues before the CDR3 terminus; the germline J gene supplies the remainder. The chain combines TRBV18 with TRBJ2-3; unclear D gene. The V gene's germline CDR1 is KGHSH and CDR2 LQKENI. The CDR3 runs 12 residues. The V gene lost 2 bases and the J gene lost 4 bases, with 4 bases spanning the gap. The sequenced part of the CDR3 DNA is TGTGCCAGCTCACCAACACCAGATACG. This translates into CASSPTPDT. The complete CDR3 sequence is CASSPTPDTQYF.